This TCR beta chain stems from a study of blood T cell repertoires in COVID-19. Study-level information: Material from acute and convalescent COVID-19 was sourced from the United States, Italy and Spain. PBMCs, B-cell-depleted T cells, or T cells provided the cDNA or gDNA that made up the material.

As processed by the authors: Amplification with reference gene primers provided the estimates of nucleated cell counts. The table came from immunoSEQ multiplex PCR; TCRdb's copy has only in-frame clones and leaves some out. V, J and clone size were drawn from that table, and D and trimming were deduced from the DNA. Among around 200,000 clones listed, approximately 83% were seen once. Germline V lookup: CDR1 MDHEN, CDR2 SYDVKM. The J segment lost 7 bases and the V segment lost 5 bases, leaving 6 bases of the junction unmatched. This CDR3 spans 15 amino acids. V usage is TRBV28 and J usage is TRBJ1-6; TRBD1 matches at 9 bases. The sample was peripheral blood. The clonotype originates from a man in his 60s with acute or convalescent COVID-19. CDR3 DNA: TGTGCCAGCAGTAAGGACAGGGGTCGAAATTCACCCCTCCACTTT. It specifies CASSKDRGRNSPLHF.